Reported below is one T cell receptor (beta chain). Its antigen is not known. V shed 7 bases, J shed 0 bases, and the junction held 4 bases outside the gene matches. The CDR3 sequence is 13 residues long. CDR1 and CDR2 from the germline V gene are SGHRS and YFSETQ. The healthy adult donors were HIV-negative and reported no recent acute infections or vaccinations. Once extracted for a subset, genomic DNA was divided evenly among several immunoSEQ plates. TCRdb keeps only in-frame clones here, not all; method: immunoSEQ multiplex PCR. This table holds around 700,000 clones, less than 85% found once. These data come from a study of shared clonotypes between healthy human individuals. About the research overall: For every donor, three CD4 naive, three CD4 memory, two CD8 naive and one CD8 memory plates were used.

Findings and caveats of the study: Naive subsets generally exceeded memory subsets in estimated richness.

The receptor's source is a woman aged 25 to 45 in good health. This chain links TRBV5-1 with TRBJ2-7, with 7 bases identical to TRBD1. The sequencing sample was made of memory CD4+ T cells sorted from blood. The subset here: CD45RA-negative fraction. The CDR3 loop is CASGTANSYEQYF. The CDR3 nucleotides read TGCGCCAGCGGGACAGCTAACTCCTACGAGCAGTACTTC.